The T cell receptor (beta chain) described here comes from a study of blood T cell repertoires in COVID-19. Study context: The cDNA or gDNA used as material had been derived from T cells, B-cell-depleted T cells, or PBMCs.

This CDR3 is built from 12 residues. V lost 4 bases to trimming and J lost 6 bases, with 7 bases between them. Germline-derived CDR1 and CDR2 are MNHEY and SVGEGT. In the authors' methods: Amplification from reference gene primers served as the basis for estimated nucleated cell counts. The assay was immunoSEQ multiplex PCR, and TCRdb's table has in-frame clones only and misses some. V and J calls and clone size are those listed in that table; D and trimming were worked out from the DNA. This table holds roughly 380,000 clones, around 91% found once. This TCR came from a woman aged 40 to 50 with COVID-19, enrolled during active disease. The specimen sequenced was peripheral blood. This rearrangement joins TRBV6-2 or TRBV6-3 to TRBJ2-1; perhaps TRBD2 as D (6 bases). In nucleotides, the CDR3 is TGTGCCAGCAGTTGGGGGGTCAATGAGCAGTTCTTC. This encodes CASSWGVNEQFF.